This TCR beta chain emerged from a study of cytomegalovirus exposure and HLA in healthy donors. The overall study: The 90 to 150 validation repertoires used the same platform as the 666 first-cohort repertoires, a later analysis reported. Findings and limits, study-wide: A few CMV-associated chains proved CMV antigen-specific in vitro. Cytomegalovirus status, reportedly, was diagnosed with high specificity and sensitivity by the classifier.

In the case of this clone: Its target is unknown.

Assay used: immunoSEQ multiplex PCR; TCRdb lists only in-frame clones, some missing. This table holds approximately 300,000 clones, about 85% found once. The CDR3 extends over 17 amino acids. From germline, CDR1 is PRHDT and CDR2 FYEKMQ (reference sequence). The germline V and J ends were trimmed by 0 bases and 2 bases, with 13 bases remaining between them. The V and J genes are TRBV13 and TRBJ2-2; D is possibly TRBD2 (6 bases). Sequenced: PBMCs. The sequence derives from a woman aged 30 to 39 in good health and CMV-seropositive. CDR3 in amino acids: CASSLGTPSENTGELFF. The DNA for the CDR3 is TGTGCCAGCAGCTTAGGTACGCCTAGCGAAAACACCGGGGAGCTGTTTTTT. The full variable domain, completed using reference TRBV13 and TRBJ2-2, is AAGVIQSPRHLIKEKRETATLKCYPIPRHDTVYWYQQGPGQDPQFLISFYEKMQSDKGSIPDRFSAQQFSDYHSELNMSSLELGDSALYFCASSLGTPSENTGELFFGEGSRLTVL.